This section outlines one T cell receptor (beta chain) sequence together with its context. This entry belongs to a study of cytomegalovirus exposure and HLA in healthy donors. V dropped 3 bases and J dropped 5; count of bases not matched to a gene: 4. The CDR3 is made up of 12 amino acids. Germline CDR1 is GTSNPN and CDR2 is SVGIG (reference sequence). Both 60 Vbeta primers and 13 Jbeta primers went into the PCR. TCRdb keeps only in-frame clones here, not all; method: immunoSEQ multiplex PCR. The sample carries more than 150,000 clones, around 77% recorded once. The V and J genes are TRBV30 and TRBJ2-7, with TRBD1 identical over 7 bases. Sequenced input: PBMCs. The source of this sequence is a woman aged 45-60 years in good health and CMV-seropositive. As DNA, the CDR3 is TGTGCCTGGAGGACAGGGCCGCACGAGCAGTACTTC. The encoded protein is CAWRTGPHEQYF.